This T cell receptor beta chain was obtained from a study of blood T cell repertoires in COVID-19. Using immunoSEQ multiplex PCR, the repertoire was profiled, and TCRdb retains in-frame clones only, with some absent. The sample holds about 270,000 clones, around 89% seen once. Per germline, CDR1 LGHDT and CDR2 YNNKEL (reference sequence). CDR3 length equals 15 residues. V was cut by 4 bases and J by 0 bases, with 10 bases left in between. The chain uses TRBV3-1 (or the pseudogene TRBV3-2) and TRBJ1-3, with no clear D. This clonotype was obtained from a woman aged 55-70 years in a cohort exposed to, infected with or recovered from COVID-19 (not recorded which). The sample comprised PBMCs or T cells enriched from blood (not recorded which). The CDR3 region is CASSPFSSSGNTIYF. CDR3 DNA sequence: TGTGCCAGCAGCCCTTTTTCGAGCTCTGGAAACACCATATATTTT.